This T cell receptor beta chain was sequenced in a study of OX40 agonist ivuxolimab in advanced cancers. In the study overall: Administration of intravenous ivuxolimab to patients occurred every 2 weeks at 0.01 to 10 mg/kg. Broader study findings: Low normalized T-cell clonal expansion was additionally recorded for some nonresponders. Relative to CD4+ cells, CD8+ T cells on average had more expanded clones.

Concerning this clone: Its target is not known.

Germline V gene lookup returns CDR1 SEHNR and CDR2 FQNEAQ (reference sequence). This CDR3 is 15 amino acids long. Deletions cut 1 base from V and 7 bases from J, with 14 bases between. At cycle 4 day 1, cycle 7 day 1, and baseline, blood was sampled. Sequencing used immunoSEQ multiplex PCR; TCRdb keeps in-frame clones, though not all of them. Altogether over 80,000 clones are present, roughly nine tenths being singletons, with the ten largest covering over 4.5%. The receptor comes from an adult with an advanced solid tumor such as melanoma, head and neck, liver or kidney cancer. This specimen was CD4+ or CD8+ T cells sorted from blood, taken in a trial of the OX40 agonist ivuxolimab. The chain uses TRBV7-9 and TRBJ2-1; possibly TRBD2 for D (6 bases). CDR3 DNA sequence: TGTGCCAGCAGCTTAGTGGGGACTGAAAATAATGAGCAGTTCTTC. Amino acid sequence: CASSLVGTENNEQFF.